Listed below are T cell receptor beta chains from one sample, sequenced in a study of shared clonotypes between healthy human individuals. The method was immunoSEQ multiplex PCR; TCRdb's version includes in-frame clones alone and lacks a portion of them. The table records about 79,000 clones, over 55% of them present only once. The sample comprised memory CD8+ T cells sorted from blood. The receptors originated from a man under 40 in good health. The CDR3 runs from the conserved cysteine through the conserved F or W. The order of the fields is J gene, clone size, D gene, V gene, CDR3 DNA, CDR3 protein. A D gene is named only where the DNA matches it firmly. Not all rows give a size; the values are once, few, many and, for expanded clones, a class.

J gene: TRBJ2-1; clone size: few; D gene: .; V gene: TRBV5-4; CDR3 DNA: TGTGCCAGCAGCTCACGTGCCGGGGCCTCCGGGGCCTACAATGAGCAGTTCTTC; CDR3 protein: CASSSRAGASGAYNEQFF
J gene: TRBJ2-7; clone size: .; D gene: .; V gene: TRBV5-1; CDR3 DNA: TGCGCCAGCAGCTCGTTAGGACTGCTCTACGAGCAGTACTTC; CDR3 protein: CASSSLGLLYEQYF
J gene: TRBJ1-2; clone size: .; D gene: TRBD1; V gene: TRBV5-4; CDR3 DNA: TGTGCCAGCAGCTCTCCGGGACAGGACCTGTGGTATGGCTACACCTTC; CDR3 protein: CASSSPGQDLWYGYTF
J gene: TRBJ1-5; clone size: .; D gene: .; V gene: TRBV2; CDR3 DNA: TGTGCCAGCAGTGAAGACGGATATAGCAATCAGCCCCAGCATTTT; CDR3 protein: CASSEDGYSNQPQHF
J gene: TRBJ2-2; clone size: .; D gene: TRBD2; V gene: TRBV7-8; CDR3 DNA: TGTGCCAGCAGCCCGACTAGCGGAACGAACACCGGGGAGCTGTTTTTT; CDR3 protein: CASSPTSGTNTGELFF
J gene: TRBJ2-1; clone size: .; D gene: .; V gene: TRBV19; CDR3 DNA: TGTGCCAGTAGTGTTGGTCGGGAGTCTGAGCAGTTCTTC; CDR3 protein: CASSVGRESEQFF
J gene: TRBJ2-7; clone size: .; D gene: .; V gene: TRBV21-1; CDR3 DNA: TGTGCCAGCGGAGGGAGGTTATCCTACGAGCAGTACTTC; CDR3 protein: CASGGRLSYEQYF
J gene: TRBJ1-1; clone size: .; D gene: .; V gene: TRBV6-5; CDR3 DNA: TGTGCCAGCAGCCCCTCCCGGGACATTAGTGAAGCTTTCTTT; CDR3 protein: CASSPSRDISEAFF
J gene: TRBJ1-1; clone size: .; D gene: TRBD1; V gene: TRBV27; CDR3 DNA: TGTGCCAGCCGTAAACTTGGGGACAGGGTCGCTGAAGCTTTCTTT; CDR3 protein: CASRKLGDRVAEAFF
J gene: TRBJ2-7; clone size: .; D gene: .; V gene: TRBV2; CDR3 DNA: TGTGCCAGCAGTGAAGGGCGATTGACAGGGCCGGGGAGGGAGCAGTACTTC; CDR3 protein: CASSEGRLTGPGREQYF
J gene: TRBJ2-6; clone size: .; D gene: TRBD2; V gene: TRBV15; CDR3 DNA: TGTGCCACCAGCAGCGGTAGCGGGAGTCTTTCTGGGGCCAACGTCCTGACTTTC; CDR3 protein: CATSSGSGSLSGANVLTF
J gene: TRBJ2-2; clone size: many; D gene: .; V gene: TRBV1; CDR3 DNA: TGCACCAGCAGCCAAGTGCCGGGACTAGCGGGCCTCGTGCCGATAAACACCGGGGAGCTGTTTTTT; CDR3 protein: CTSSQVPGLAGLVPINTGELFF
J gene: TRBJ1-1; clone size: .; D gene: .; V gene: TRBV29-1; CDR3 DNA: TGCAGCGTTGAAGATCAGGGGTTCGGGGGGCAACGGGCTTTCTTT; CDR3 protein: CSVEDQGFGGQRAFF
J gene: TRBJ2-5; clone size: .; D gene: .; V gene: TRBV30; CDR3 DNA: TGTGCCTGGAGTTCGGACGCCGAGATGTACTTC; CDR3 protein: CAWSSDAEMYF
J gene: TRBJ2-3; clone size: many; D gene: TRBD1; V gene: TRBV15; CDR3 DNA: TGTGCCACCAGCAGGGACAGGGGGCATGGAGATACGCAGTATTTT; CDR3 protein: CATSRDRGHGDTQYF
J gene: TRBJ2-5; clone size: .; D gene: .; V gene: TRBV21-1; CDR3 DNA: TGTGCCAGCAGCGATCACAGAGAAGAGACCCAGTACTTC; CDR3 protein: CASSDHREETQYF
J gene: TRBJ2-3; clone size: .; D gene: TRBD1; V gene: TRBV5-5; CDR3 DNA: TGTGCCAGCAGCTTCGGACAGGGGGTAGACACAGATACGCAGTATTTT; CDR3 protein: CASSFGQGVDTDTQYF
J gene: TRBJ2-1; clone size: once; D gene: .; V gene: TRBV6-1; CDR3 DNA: TGTGCCAGCAGTGATTTTGGCGAAGCCTACAATGAGCAGTTCTTC; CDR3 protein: CASSDFGEAYNEQFF
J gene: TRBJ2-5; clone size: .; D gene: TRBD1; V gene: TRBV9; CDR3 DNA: TGTGCCAGCAGCAGCGACAGGGGCGGGTGGAAGACCCAGTACTTC; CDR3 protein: CASSSDRGGWKTQYF
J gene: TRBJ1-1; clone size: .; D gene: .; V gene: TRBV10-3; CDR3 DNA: TGTGCCATCACCAACGAGCAGAAAGCTTTCTTT; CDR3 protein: CAITNEQKAFF
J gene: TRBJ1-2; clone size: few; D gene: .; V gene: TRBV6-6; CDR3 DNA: TGTGCCTCGTCGGGATCTAACTATGGCTACACCTTC; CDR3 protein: CASSGSNYGYTF
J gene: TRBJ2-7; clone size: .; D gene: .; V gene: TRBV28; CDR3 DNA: TGTGCCAGCAGCCCTACCTCCTACGAGCAGTACTTC; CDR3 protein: CASSPTSYEQYF
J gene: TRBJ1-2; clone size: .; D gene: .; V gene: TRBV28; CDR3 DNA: TGTGCCAGCAGTCAGGCCTATGGCTACACCTTC; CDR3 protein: CASSQAYGYTF
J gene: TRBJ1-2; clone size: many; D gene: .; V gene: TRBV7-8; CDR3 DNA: TGTGCCAGCAGCCCCCGGACCGACGACGGTGGCTACACCTTC; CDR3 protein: CASSPRTDDGGYTF
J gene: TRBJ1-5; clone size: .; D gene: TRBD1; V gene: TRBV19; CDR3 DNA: TGTGCCAGTAGCAGAATGCAAACAGGGGTGAGCAATCAGCCCCAGCATTTT; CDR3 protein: CASSRMQTGVSNQPQHF
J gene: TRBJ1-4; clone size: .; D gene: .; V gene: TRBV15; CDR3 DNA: TGTGCCACCAGCACTTGGGGAAAACTGTTTTTT; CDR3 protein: CATSTWGKLFF
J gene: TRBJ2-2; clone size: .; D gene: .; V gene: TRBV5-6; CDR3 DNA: TGTGCCAGCAGCCCATACCTTCGGGGCGGGGAGCTGTTTTTT; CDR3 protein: CASSPYLRGGELFF
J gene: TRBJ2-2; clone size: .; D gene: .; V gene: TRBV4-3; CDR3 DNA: TGCGCCAGCAGCCAATCCGGGGAGCTGTTTTTT; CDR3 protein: CASSQSGELFF
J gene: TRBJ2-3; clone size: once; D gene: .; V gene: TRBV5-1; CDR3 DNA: TGCGCCAGCAGCTTTGGCAACCCTAGCACAGATACGCAGTATTTT; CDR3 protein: CASSFGNPSTDTQYF
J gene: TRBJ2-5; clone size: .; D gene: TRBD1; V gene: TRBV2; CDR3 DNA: TGTGCCAGTTTCCGGGACAGGAACCAAGAGACCCAGTACTTC; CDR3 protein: CASFRDRNQETQYF
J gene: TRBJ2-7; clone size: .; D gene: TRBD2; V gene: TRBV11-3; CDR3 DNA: TGTGCCAGCAGCTTGGAGCGGGAGCCCCCCTACGAGCAGTACTTC; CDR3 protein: CASSLEREPPYEQYF
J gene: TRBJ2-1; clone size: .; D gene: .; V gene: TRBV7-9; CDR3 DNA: TGTGCCAGCAGCTACCTGACAGGAGAGCAGTTCTTC; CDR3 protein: CASSYLTGEQFF
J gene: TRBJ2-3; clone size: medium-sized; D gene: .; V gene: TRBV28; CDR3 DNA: TGTGCCAGCGTCTTGCCGGGGGATACGCAGTATTTT; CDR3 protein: CASVLPGDTQYF
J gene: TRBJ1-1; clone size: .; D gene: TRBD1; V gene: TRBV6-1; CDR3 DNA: TGTGCCAGCAGTGATGGACAGGGATTCGGCACTGAAGCTTTCTTT; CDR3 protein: CASSDGQGFGTEAFF
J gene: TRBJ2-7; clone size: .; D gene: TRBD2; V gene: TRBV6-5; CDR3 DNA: TGTGCCAGCAGCGGGACTAGCGTAAACCGGAAGCAGTACTTC; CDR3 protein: CASSGTSVNRKQYF
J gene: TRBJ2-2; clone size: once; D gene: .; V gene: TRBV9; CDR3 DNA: TGTGCCAGCACCACCACCGGGACAAGCACCGGGGAGCTGTTTTTT; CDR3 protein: CASTTTGTSTGELFF
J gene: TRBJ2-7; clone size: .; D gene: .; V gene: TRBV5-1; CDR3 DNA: TGCGCCAGCAGCTCACGTCCCGATCTGTACGAGCAGTACTTC; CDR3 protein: CASSSRPDLYEQYF
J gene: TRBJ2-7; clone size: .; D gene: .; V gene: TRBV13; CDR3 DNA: TGTGCCAGCAGTGAACCTCACTCCTACGAGCAGTACTTC; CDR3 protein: CASSEPHSYEQYF
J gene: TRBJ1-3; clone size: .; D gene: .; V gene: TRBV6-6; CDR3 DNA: TGTGCCAGCAGTGGCCACTCTGGAAACACCATATATTTT; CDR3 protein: CASSGHSGNTIYF
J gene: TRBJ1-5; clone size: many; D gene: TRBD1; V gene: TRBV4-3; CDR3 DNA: TGCGCCAGCAGCCAAGATGGGCCGGGACAGGGAGGTCAGCCCCAGCATTTT; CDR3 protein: CASSQDGPGQGGQPQHF
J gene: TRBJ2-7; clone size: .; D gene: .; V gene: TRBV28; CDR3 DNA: TGTGCCAGCAGGGCGGACTCCTACGAGCAGTACTTC; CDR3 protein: CASRADSYEQYF
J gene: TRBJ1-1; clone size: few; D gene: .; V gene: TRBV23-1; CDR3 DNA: TGCGCCAGCAGTCAATCCTCGGGGACGAGGGCGGACACTGAAGCTTTCTTT; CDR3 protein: CASSQSSGTRADTEAFF
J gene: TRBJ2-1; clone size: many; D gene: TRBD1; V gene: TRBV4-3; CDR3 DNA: TGCGCCAGCAGCCAAGAGACAGGGGGCTCCTACAATGAGCAGTTCTTC; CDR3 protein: CASSQETGGSYNEQFF
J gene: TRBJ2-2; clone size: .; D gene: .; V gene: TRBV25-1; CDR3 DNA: TGTGCCAGCAGTGAATCCAGGCGGACCGGGGAGCTGTTTTTT; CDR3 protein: CASSESRRTGELFF
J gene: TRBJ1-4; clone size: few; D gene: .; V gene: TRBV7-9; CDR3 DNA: TGTGCCAGCAGCTTGTTGACAGGTGGTAATGAAAAACTGTTTTTT; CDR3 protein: CASSLLTGGNEKLFF
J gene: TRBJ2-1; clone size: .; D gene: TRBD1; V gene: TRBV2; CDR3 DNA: TGTGCCAGCAGTGGGCAGGGGGCCTCCTACAATGAGCAGTTCTTC; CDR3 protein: CASSGQGASYNEQFF
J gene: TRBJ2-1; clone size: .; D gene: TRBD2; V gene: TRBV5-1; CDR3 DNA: TGCGCCAGCAGCTCGGGACTAGCGGGTGCTAATGAGCAGTTCTTC; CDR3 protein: CASSSGLAGANEQFF
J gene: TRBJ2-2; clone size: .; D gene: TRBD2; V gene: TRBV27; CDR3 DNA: TGTGCCAGCACTCCAAGCGGGAGGGCCGACACCGGGGAGCTGTTTTTT; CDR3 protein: CASTPSGRADTGELFF
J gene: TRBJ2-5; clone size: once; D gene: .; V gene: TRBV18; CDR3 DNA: TGTGCCAGCTCACCCTGGGGGCCGGGGGCCACCTCCCAAGAGACCCAGTACTTC; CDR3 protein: CASSPWGPGATSQETQYF
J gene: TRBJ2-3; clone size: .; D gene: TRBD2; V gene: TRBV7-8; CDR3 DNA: TGTGCCAGCAGCTCAGCAATGGGGCTAGCGGGAGGTACAGATACGCAGTATTTT; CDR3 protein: CASSSAMGLAGGTDTQYF
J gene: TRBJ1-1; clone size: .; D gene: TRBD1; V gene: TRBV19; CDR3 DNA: TGTGCCAACCACCCCAAAGGGGACAGGGGGTTTGAAGTGGAAGCTTTCTTT; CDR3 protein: CANHPKGDRGFEVEAFF
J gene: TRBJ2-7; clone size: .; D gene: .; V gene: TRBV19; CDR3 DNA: TGTGCCAGTAGTACCCCTCGGGTGGGCGAGCAGTACTTC; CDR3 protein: CASSTPRVGEQYF
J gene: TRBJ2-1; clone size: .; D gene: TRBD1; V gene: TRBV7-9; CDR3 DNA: TGTGCCAGCAGCTTAGGGGACAGGGTTGGGAATGAGCAGTTCTTC; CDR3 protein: CASSLGDRVGNEQFF
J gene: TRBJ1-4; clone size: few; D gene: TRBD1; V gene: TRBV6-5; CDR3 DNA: TGTGCCAGCAGTTACGGGACAGGGGGTCAAAAACTGTTTTTT; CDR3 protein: CASSYGTGGQKLFF